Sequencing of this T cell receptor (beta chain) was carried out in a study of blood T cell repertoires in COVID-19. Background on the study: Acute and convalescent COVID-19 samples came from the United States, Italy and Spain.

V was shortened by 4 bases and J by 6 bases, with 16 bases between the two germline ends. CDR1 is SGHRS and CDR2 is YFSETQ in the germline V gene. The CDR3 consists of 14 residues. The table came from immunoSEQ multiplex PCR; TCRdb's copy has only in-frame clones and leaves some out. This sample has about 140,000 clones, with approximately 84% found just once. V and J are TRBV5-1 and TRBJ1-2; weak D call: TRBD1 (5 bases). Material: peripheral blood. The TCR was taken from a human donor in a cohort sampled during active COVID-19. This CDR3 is CASSLGTPGNGYTF. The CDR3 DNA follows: TGCGCCAGCAGCCTCGGGACTCCGGGTAATGGCTACACCTTC. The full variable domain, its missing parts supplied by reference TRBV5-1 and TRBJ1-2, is KAGVTQTPRYLIKTRGQQVTLSCSPISGHRSVSWYQQTPGQGLQFLFEYFSETQRNKGNFPGRFSGRQFSNSRSEMNVSTLELGDSALYLCASSLGTPGNGYTFGSGTRLTVV.